A single T cell receptor beta chain is shown here with its context. The antigen is not known. The sample comes from a study of cytomegalovirus exposure and HLA in healthy donors. The PCR was carried out with 60 Vbeta primers and 13 Jbeta primers. Clones were read by immunoSEQ multiplex PCR, and TCRdb kept only the in-frame ones, dropping some. The sample yields around 120,000 clones, roughly 70% seen once. Study-wide results and caveats: Cytomegalovirus status was reportedly diagnosed by the classifier with high sensitivity and specificity. In a later analysis, a genetic analysis reported fewer productive-TCR N-insertions in an Asian-associated ancestry cluster than the cohort average.

The CDR3 length is 15 residues. CDR1 SEHNR and CDR2 FQNEAQ come from the germline V gene (reference sequence). The V and J ends lost 1 base and 7 bases respectively, with 16 bases between them. The receptor was isolated from a woman under 30 in good health and CMV-seronegative. Specimen: PBMCs. This sequence joins TRBV7-9 and TRBJ1-1; D gene unclear. CDR3 bases: TGTGCCAGCAGCTTAGGCTTTCTTAGAGGAGATGAAGCTTTCTTT. Amino acid sequence: CASSLGFLRGDEAFF.